Listed below are T cell receptor beta chains from one sample, sequenced in a study of cytomegalovirus exposure and HLA in healthy donors. Profiling relied on immunoSEQ multiplex PCR, and the TCRdb table lists in-frame clones only, not all of them. The repertoire has around 140,000 clones, roughly four fifths of them found once; the top ten carry just over 8%. The sequencing sample was made of PBMCs. These TCRs come from a woman aged 45-60 years in good health and CMV-seropositive. Each CDR3 is given with its conserved first and last residue. The order of the fields is D gene, clone size, J gene, V gene, CDR3 DNA, CDR3 protein. The D gene is left open where the match is weak. Clone size is shown for a subset of rows, as once, few, many or a class of expanded clone.

>TRBD2|.|TRBJ2-7|TRBV11-2
TGTGCCAGCAGCTTACTAGCGGGAGGTATCTACGAGCAGTACTTC
CASSLLAGGIYEQYF
>TRBD1|.|TRBJ1-1|TRBV19
TGTGCCAGTAGTATAACAGGGGCGAACACTGAAGCTTTCTTT
CASSITGANTEAFF
>.|.|TRBJ1-5|TRBV27
TGTGCCAGCAATTCGGGGGATGATCAGCCCCAGCATTTT
CASNSGDDQPQHF
>.|.|TRBJ2-6|TRBV9
TGTGCCAGCAGTGCAGACATGGCTGGGGCCAACGTCCTGACTTTC
CASSADMAGANVLTF
>TRBD1|once|TRBJ1-1|TRBV5-1
TGCGCCAGCAGCTGGACAGGGATGAACACTGAAGCTTTCTTT
CASSWTGMNTEAFF
>.|.|TRBJ1-4|TRBV5-1
TGCGCCAGCAGCGGCGAGGGTCACCTAGGAGAAAAACTGTTTTTT
CASSGEGHLGEKLFF
>TRBD2|.|TRBJ2-1|TRBV13
TGTGCCAGCAGCTCCCCGGGACTAGAGAACAATGAGCAGTTCTTC
CASSSPGLENNEQFF
>.|.|TRBJ2-7|TRBV30
TGTGCCTGTCCCGGGGACATCCCATACGAGCAGTACTTC
CACPGDIPYEQYF
>TRBD2|.|TRBJ2-1|TRBV30
TGTGCCTGGAGACCTCTAGCGGGGTGGAATGAGCAGTTCTTC
CAWRPLAGWNEQFF
>.|few|TRBJ1-2|TRBV30
TGTGCCGTAATGGAGACGAACTATGGCTACACCTTC
CAVMETNYGYTF
>.|.|TRBJ2-1|TRBV7-3
TGTGCCAGCAGCTTAGGTCAGAACAATGAGCAGTTCTTC
CASSLGQNNEQFF
>TRBD1|.|TRBJ2-3|TRBV7-2
TGTGCCAGCAGCTTTAACAGGGGCCCAGATACGCAGTATTTT
CASSFNRGPDTQYF
>TRBD2|.|TRBJ2-5|TRBV5-4
TGTGCCAGCAGCTCGGGACTAGCTGGGGAGACCCAGTACTTC
CASSSGLAGETQYF
>.|.|TRBJ2-1|TRBV2
TGTGCCAGCAGCCCCGCAGCGAATGAGCAGTTCTTC
CASSPAANEQFF
>.|.|TRBJ2-5|TRBV9
TGTGCCAGCAGCGTAGATGCCAGGGAAGAGACCCAGTACTTC
CASSVDAREETQYF
>.|.|TRBJ1-1|TRBV7-9
TGTGCCCAGCAGAGGTATGGGGGCCGGCTTGAAGCTTTCTTT
CAQQRYGGRLEAFF
>.|.|TRBJ2-1|TRBV19
TGTGCCAGTAGCCCCACGGGGGTAAAAAAGCAGTTCTTC
CASSPTGVKKQFF
>.|.|TRBJ1-2|TRBV9
TGTGCCAGCAGCGTCCTTGACAGCTCCTATGGCTACACCTTC
CASSVLDSSYGYTF
>.|.|TRBJ2-7|TRBV15
TGTGCCACCAGCAGAGCCGTTGGCCCCTCGTACGAGCAGTACTTC
CATSRAVGPSYEQYF
>TRBD2|.|TRBJ2-3|TRBV9
TGTGCCAGCAGCTACTTAGCGGGGGGGCCAGATACGCAGTATTTT
CASSYLAGGPDTQYF
>.|.|TRBJ1-2|TRBV18
TGTGCCAGCTCACCACTCGGGGGTCGGGCTCTGGGCTACACCTTC
CASSPLGGRALGYTF
>.|.|TRBJ2-7|TRBV2
TGTGCCAGCAGTGAGCGGGCCAGCTCCTACGAGCAGTACTTC
CASSERASSYEQYF
>.|.|TRBJ2-2|TRBV10-1
TGCGCCAGCAGCCCGTCACAGTCAGGCACCGGGGAGCTGTTTTTT
CASSPSQSGTGELFF
>TRBD1|.|TRBJ2-7|TRBV5-1
TGCGCCAGCAGCTTGGGAACAGGGGGCGAGCAGTACTTC
CASSLGTGGEQYF
>TRBD1|few|TRBJ1-1|TRBV4-3
TGCGCCAGCAGCCAAGTTAAGGGGGCTAAGGGGAACACTGAAGCTTTCTTT
CASSQVKGAKGNTEAFF
>TRBD1|.|TRBJ1-4|TRBV11-2
TGTGCCAGCAGCTTAGTCTCTGGACAGGGGTCGGAAAAACTGTTTTTT
CASSLVSGQGSEKLFF
>TRBD1|once|TRBJ1-2|TRBV30
TGTGCCAGTACCGGGACAGGGAAATATGGCTACACCTTC
CASTGTGKYGYTF
>TRBD1|.|TRBJ2-7|TRBV28
TGTGCCAGCAGTATACAGGGGCCCTTCTACGAGCAGTACTTC
CASSIQGPFYEQYF
>TRBD1|.|TRBJ1-2|TRBV7-8
TGTGCCAGCACCCTTCGCCCGACAGGGTCCGGAACGGCTAACTATGGCTACACCTTC
CASTLRPTGSGTANYGYTF
>.|.|TRBJ2-7|TRBV28
TGTGCCAGCAATGGTGGTCTAGCGAAGTACGAGCAGTACTTC
CASNGGLAKYEQYF
>.|.|TRBJ2-7|TRBV28
TGTGCCAGCAGTTTATACAGGGACGAAAACTCCTACGAGCAGTACTTC
CASSLYRDENSYEQYF
>TRBD2|.|TRBJ2-5|TRBV9
TGTGTCAGCAGCGGAGGACTAGCTGAGACCCAGTACTTC
CVSSGGLAETQYF
>TRBD2|.|TRBJ2-7|TRBV4-1
TGCGCCAGCAGCCAAGAACGAGCGGGGCAGCCCTACGAGCAGTACTTC
CASSQERAGQPYEQYF
>TRBD1|.|TRBJ2-7|TRBV11-2
TGTGCCAGCAGCCTCATTGGACAGGCGGGCTACGAGCAGTACTTC
CASSLIGQAGYEQYF
>.|.|TRBJ1-1|TRBV7-2
TGTGCCAGCAGCTTGGACAGCATGAACACTGAAGCTTTCTTT
CASSLDSMNTEAFF
>.|once|TRBJ2-2|TRBV5-1
TGCGCCAGCAGGGTGATACCCGGACACAACACCGGGGAGCTGTTTTTT
CASRVIPGHNTGELFF
>TRBD1|.|TRBJ1-1|TRBV6-6
TGTGCCAGCAAAGAGAGGGGGCACATTGTCGCTTTCTTT
CASKERGHIVAFF
>TRBD2|.|TRBJ2-2|TRBV15
TGTGCCACTAGGACTAGCGGGTTTTTTGGGGAGCTGTTTTTT
CATRTSGFFGELFF
>.|.|TRBJ1-5|TRBV28
TGTGCCAGCAGACAATACAATAGCAATCAGCCCCAGCATTTT
CASRQYNSNQPQHF
>TRBD1|few|TRBJ1-1|TRBV5-1
TGCGCCAGCAGCTATTTACAGGGGGCTACTGAAGCTTTCTTT
CASSYLQGATEAFF
>TRBD2|.|TRBJ2-1|TRBV10-3
TGTGCCATCAGTGATGAACTAGCGGGAGGGAGGTCCTACAATGAGCAGTTCTTC
CAISDELAGGRSYNEQFF
>.|few|TRBJ2-1|TRBV19
TGTGCCAGTAGTAAGCGCGGGACCCACAATGAGCAGTTCTTC
CASSKRGTHNEQFF
>.|.|TRBJ1-1|TRBV30
TGTGCCTGGACGGGGGGTGACACTGAAGCTTTCTTT
CAWTGGDTEAFF